The clone carrying this T cell receptor (beta chain) was observed at least ten times. Its antigen remains unidentified. Input for naive CD8 libraries was about 18,000 to 1,000,000 sorted cells; the RNA fraction used was 10%, 30% or 50%. The use of previously described methods and listed TCR primers produced the bulk TCR libraries. TCRdb analysed the PCR reads with MiXCR anew, one entry per CDR3 protein. This table has about 65,000 distinct CDR3 sequences, around 17% appearing once. This specimen belongs to a study of molecular identifiers for immune sequencing clone quantification. Broader study findings: Identical TCR molecules can share a barcode, and this sharing could underestimate highly expanded clone sizes.

Sequencing was performed on naive CD8+ T cells from blood, with Jurkat cell RNA spiked in. Subset in this sample: FACS-sorted CD8+CD4-CCR7+CD45RA+ naive T cells. The receptor comes from a human donor in good health. Some libraries in this study had Jurkat cell RNA spiked in.

The CDR3 sequence is CASSPRDRIFYEQYF. DNA for the CDR3: TGTGCCAGCAGCCCCCGGGACAGGATCTTCTACGAGCAGTACTTC. This chain joins TRBV14 and TRBJ2-7; TRBD1 matches at 8 bases. The CDR3 consists of 15 residues. After removal of 4 bases from V and 3 bases from J, the junction contained 8 bases not matched to a gene. Looked up from germline, CDR1 is SGHDN and CDR2 is FVKESK.